This T cell receptor beta chain was captured by sequencing in a study of identical twins. MiXCR, run by TCRdb on the 5' RACE reads, gives a single entry per CDR3 protein. The data show about 470,000 distinct CDR3 sequences, approximately 24% seen once. The CDR3 is made up of 17 amino acids. The germline V gene encodes CDR1 SNHLY and CDR2 FYNNEI. V lost 6 bases to trimming and J lost 3 bases, with 21 bases between them. In its sample, this clonotype was seen a few times. This sample also appeared in a second study, on T cells expressing NK-cell markers. That report notes: CD8+ T cells in over five donors included dominant NKG2C+ clonotypes at roughly 1.0-8%.

The specimen sequenced was CD4+ T cells sorted from blood. The TCR comes from a woman under 30 in good health. This rearrangement joins TRBV2 to TRBJ2-1; tentative D call: TRBD2 (5 bases). The CDR3 is CASSVRLRAASYNEQFF. CDR3 DNA sequence: TGTGCCAGCAGCGTACGGCTGAGAGCGGCAAGCTACAATGAGCAGTTCTTC.